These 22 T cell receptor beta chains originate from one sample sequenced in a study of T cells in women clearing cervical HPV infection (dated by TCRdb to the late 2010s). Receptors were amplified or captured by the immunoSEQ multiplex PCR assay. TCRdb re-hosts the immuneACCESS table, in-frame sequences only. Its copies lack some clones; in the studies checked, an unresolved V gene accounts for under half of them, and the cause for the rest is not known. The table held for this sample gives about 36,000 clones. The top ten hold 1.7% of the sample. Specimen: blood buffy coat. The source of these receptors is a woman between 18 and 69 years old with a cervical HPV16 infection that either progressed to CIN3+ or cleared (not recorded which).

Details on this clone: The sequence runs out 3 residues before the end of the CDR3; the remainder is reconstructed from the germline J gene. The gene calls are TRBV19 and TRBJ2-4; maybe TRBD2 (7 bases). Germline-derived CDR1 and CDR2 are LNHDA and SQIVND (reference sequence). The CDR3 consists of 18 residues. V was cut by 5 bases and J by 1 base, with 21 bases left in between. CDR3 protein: CASSLLGWGGDAKNIQYF. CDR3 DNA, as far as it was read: TGTGCCAGTAGTCTCCTCGGATGGGGGGGCGATGCCAAAAACATT.

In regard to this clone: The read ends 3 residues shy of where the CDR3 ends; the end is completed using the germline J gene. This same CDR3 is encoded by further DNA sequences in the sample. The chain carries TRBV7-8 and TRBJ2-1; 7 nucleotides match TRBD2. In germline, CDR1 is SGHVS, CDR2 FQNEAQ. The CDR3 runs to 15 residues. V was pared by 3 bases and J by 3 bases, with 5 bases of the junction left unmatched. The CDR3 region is CASSLVAGGYNEQFF. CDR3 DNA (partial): TGTGCCAGCAGCTTGGTAGCGGGTGGCTACAATGAG. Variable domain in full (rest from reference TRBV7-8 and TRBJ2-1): GAGVSQSPRYKVAKRGQDVALRCDPISGHVSLFWYQQALGQGPEFLTYFQNEAQLDKSGLPSDRFFAERPEGSVSTLKIQRTQQEDSAVYLCASSLVAGGYNEQFFGPGTRLTVL.

CDR3 region: CASSNTGVGNQPQHF. CDR3 DNA, as far as it was read: TGTGCCAGCAGCAACACAGGCGTCGGGAATCAGCCC. This chain links TRBV7-9 with TRBJ1-5, with D perhaps TRBD1 (5 bases). The DNA ends 3 residues before the CDR3 does, and the rest of the CDR3 is filled in from the germline J gene. The length of the CDR3 is 15 residues. CDR1 is SEHNR, CDR2 FQNEAQ, per germline (reference sequence). V was clipped by 5 bases and J by 4 bases, with 15 bases between them.

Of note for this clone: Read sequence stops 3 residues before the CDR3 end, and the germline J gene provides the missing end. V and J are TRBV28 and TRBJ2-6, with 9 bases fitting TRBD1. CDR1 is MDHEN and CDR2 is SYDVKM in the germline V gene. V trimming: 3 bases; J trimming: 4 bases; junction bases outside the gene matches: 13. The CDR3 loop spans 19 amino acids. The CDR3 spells CASSFLTGTGSSGANVLTF. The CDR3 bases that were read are TGTGCCAGCAGTTTCCTCACCGGGACAGGGAGCTCCGGGGCCAACGTC.

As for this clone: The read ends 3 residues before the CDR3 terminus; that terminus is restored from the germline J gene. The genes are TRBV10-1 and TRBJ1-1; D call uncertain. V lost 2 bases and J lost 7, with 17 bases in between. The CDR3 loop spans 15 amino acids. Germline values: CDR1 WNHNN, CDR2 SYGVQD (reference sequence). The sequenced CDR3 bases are TGCGCCAGCAGTGAGCCAGGAACCCCATTTGGTGAA. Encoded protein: CASSEPGTPFGE. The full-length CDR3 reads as CASSEPGTPFGEAFF.

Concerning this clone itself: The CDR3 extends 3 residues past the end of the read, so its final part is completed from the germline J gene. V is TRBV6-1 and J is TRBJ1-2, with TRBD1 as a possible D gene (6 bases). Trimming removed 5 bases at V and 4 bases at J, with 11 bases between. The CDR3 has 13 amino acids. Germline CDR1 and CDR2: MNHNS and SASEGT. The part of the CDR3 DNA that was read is TGTGCCAGCAGTCAAGACAGGTCCTATGGC. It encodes CASSQDRSYG. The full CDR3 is CASSQDRSYGYTF.

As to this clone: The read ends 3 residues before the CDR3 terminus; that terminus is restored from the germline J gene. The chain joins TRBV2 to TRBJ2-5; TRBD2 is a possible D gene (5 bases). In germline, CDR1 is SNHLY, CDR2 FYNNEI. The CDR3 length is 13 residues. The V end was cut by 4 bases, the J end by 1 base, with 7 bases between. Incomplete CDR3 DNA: TGTGCCAGCAGTGCGGGGTTCCAAGAGACC. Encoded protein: CASSAGFQET. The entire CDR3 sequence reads CASSAGFQETQYF.

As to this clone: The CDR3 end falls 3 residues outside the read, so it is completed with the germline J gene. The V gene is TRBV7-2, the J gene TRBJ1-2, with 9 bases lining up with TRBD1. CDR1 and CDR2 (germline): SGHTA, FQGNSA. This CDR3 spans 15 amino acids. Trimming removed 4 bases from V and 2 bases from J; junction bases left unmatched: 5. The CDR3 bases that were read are TGTGCCAGCAGCTCACCCGGGACAGGGAACTATGGC. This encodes CASSSPGTGNYG. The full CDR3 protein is CASSSPGTGNYGYTF.

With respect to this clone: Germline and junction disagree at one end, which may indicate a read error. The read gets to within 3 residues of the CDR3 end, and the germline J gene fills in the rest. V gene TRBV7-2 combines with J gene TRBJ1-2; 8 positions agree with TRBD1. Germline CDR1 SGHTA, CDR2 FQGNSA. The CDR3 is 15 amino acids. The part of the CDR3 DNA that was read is TGTGTCAGCAGCTCACCCCTTACAGGGGGCTATGGC. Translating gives CVSSSPLTGGYG. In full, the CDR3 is CVSSSPLTGGYGYTF.

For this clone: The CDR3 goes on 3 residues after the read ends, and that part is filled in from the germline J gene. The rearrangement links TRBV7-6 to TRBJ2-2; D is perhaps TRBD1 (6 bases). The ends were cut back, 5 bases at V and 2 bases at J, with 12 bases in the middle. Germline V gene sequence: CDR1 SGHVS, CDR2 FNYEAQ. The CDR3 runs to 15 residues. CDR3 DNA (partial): TGTGCCAGCAGCCCCTGGGGGCAAAACACCGGGGAG. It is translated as CASSPWGQNTGE. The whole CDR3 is CASSPWGQNTGELFF.

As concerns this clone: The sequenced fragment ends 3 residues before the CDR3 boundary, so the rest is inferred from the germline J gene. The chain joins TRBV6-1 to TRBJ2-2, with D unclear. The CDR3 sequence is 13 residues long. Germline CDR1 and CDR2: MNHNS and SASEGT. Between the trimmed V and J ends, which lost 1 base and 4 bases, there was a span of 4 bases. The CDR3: CASSEVATGELFF. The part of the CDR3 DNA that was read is TGTGCCAGCAGTGAAGTGGCCACCGGGGAG.

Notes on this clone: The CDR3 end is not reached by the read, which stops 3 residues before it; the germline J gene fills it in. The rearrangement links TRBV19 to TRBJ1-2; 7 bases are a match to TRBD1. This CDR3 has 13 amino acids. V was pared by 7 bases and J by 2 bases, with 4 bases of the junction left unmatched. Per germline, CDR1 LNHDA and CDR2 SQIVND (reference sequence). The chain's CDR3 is CASTIQGNYGYTF. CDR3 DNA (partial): TGTGCCAGTACAATACAGGGGAACTATGGC.

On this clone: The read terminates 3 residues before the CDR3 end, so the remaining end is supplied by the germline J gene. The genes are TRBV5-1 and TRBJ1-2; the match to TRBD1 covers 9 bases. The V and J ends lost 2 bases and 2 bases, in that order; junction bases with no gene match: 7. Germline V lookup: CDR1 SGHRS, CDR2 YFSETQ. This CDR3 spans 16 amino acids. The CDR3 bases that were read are TGCGCCAGCAGCTTAGGTACGACAGGGGGAAACTATGGC. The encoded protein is CASSLGTTGGNYG. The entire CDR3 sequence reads CASSLGTTGGNYGYTF. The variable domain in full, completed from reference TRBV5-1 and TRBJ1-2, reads KAGVTQTPRYLIKTRGQQVTLSCSPISGHRSVSWYQQTPGQGLQFLFEYFSETQRNKGNFPGRFSGRQFSNSRSEMNVSTLELGDSALYLCASSLGTTGGNYGYTFGSGTRLTVV.

The CDR3 region is CASSLGQGASEQYF. CDR3 bases read: TGCGCCAGCAGCCTAGGACAGGGGGCGAGCGAG. This rearrangement joins TRBV5-1 to TRBJ2-7; 11 positions agree with TRBD1. Read coverage stops 3 residues before the CDR3 terminus; the germline J gene supplies the remainder. The germline gives CDR1 SGHRS, CDR2 YFSETQ. With 4 bases clipped from V and 6 bases from J, the junction kept 6 bases outside the gene matches. The CDR3 runs to 14 residues.

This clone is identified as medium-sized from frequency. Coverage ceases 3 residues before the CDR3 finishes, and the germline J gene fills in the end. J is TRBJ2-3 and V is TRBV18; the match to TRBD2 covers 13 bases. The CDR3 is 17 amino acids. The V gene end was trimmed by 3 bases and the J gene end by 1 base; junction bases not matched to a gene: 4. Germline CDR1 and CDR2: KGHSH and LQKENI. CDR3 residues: CASSPGTSGAGTDTQYF. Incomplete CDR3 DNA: TGTGCCAGCTCACCCGGGACTAGCGGGGCTGGCACAGATACG.

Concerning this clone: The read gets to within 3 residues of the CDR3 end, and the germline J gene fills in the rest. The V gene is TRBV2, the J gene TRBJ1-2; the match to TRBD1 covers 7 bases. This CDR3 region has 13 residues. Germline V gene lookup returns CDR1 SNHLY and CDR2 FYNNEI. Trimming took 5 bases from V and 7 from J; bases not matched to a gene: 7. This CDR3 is CASSTDRVAGYTF. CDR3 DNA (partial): TGTGCCAGCAGTACCGACAGGGTTGCTGGC.

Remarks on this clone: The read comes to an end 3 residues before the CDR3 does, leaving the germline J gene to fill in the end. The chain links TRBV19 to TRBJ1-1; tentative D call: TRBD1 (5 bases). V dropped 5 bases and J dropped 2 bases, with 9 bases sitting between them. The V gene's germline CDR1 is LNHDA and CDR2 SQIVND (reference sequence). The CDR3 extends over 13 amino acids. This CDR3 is CASSGDFNTEAFF. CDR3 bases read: TGTGCCAGTAGTGGGGACTTCAACACTGAA. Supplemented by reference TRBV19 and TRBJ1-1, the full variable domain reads DGGITQSPKYLFRKEGQNVTLSCEQNLNHDAMYWYRQDPGQGLRLIYYSQIVNDFQKGDIAEGYSVSREKKESFPLTVTSAQKNPTAFYLCASSGDFNTEAFFGQGTRLTVV.

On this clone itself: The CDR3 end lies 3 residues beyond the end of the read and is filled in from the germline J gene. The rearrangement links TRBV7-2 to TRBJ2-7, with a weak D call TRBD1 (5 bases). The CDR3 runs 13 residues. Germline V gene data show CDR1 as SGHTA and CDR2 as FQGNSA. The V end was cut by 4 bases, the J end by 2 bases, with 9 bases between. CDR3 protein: CASSSPGTYEQYF. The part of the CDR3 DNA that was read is TGTGCCAGCAGCTCCCCAGGGACCTACGAG.

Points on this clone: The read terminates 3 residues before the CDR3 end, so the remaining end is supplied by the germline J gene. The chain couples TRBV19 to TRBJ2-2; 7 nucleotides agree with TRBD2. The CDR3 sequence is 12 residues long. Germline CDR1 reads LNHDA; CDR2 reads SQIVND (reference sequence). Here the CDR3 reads CASSSGGSPLFF. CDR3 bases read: TGTGCCAGTAGTTCGGGGGGTTCACCG.

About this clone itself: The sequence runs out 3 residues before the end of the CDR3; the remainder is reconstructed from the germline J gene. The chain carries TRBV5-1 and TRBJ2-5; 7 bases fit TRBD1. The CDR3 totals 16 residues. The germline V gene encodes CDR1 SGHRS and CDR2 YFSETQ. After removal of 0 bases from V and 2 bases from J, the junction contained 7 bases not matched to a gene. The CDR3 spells CASSLGPGGGQETQYF. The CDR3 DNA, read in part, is TGCGCCAGCAGCTTGGGGCCAGGGGGTGGACAAGAGACC.

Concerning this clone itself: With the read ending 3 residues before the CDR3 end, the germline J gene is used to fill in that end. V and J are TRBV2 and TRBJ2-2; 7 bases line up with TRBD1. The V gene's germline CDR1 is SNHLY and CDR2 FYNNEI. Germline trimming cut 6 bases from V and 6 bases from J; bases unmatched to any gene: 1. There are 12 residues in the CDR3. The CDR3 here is CASRQGSGELFF. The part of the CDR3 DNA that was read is TGTGCCAGCAGACAGGGGTCCGGGGAG.

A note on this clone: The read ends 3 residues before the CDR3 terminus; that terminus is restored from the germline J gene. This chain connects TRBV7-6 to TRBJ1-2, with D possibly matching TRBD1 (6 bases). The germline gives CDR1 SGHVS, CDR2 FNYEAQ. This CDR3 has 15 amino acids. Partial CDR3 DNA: TGTGCCAGCAGCTTAGGCGGGGGGGACACAGATACC. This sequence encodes CASSLGGGDTDT. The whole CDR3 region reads CASSLGGGDTDTYTF.